Listed here are 22 T cell receptor beta chains from one sample, sequenced in a study of blood T cell repertoires in COVID-19. The table came from immunoSEQ multiplex PCR; TCRdb's copy has only in-frame clones and leaves some out. The table includes around 300,000 clones, about nine tenths detected once. Material for sequencing was peripheral blood. These receptors were collected from a man between 18 and 35 years old with active or convalescent COVID-19.

This chain joins TRBV25-1 and TRBJ2-7; TRBD1 agrees at 11 bases. Per the germline V gene, CDR1 is MGHDK and CDR2 is SYGVNS. V was pared by 5 bases and J by 2 bases, with 8 bases of the junction left unmatched. CDR3 size: 16 residues. The CDR3 nucleotides read TGTGCCAGCAGTCCCAACCGGGACAGGGGGACCTACGAGCAGTACTTC. Its protein product is CASSPNRDRGTYEQYF.

The chain links TRBV19 to TRBJ2-3; no firm D call. Germline V gives CDR1 LNHDA, CDR2 SQIVND (reference sequence). V shed 1 base and J shed 3 bases, with 11 bases lying between them. This CDR3 is 15 amino acids long. The CDR3 reads CASSIVAYQTDTQYF. The CDR3 DNA reads TGTGCCAGTAGTATAGTGGCTTATCAAACAGATACGCAGTATTTT. Based on the CDR3 plus reference TRBV19 and TRBJ2-3, the full variable domain is DGGITQSPKYLFRKEGQNVTLSCEQNLNHDAMYWYRQDPGQGLRLIYYSQIVNDFQKGDIAEGYSVSREKKESFPLTVTSAQKNPTAFYLCASSIVAYQTDTQYFGPGTRLTVL.

V is TRBV28 and J is TRBJ1-1; 7 nucleotides agree with TRBD1. Unmatched junction bases numbered 17, after V lost 8 bases and J lost 11 bases. CDR1 is MDHEN and CDR2 is SYDVKM in the germline V gene. The CDR3 length is 14 residues. Here the CDR3 reads CASAGTEVLPRAFF. For the CDR3, the DNA is TGTGCCAGCGCCGGGACAGAAGTCTTACCTAGGGCTTTCTTT.

V usage is TRBV19 and J usage is TRBJ2-5; 8 bases fit TRBD2. The germline V gene has CDR1 LNHDA and CDR2 SQIVND (reference sequence). The CDR3 totals 14 residues. J lost 5 bases, V lost 3 bases, and 5 bases had no gene match. The CDR3 protein is CASSIRTSWETQYF. The CDR3 DNA follows: TGTGCCAGTAGTATCCGGACTAGCTGGGAGACCCAGTACTTC.

This chain links TRBV11-3 with TRBJ2-1; maybe TRBD2 (7 bases). The germline CDR1 and CDR2 sequences are SGHNT and YENEEA. Trimming stripped 3 bases from V and 7 bases from J, with 16 bases between. CDR3 size: 15 residues. The CDR3 loop is CASSLRGGVSNEQFF. The DNA of the CDR3 is TGTGCCAGCAGCTTGAGGGGGGGCGTATCTAATGAGCAGTTCTTC.

CDR3: CASSPPTVNTEAFF. As DNA, the CDR3 is TGTGCCAGTAGTCCACCGACAGTGAACACTGAAGCTTTCTTT. The chain couples TRBV19 to TRBJ1-1; TRBD1 might be the D (5 bases). V was trimmed by 5 bases and J by 0 bases, leaving 10 bases between them. CDR3 length: 14 amino acids. CDR1 and CDR2 from the germline V gene are LNHDA and SQIVND (reference sequence). The full variable domain, its missing parts supplied by reference TRBV19 and TRBJ1-1, is DGGITQSPKYLFRKEGQNVTLSCEQNLNHDAMYWYRQDPGQGLRLIYYSQIVNDFQKGDIAEGYSVSREKKESFPLTVTSAQKNPTAFYLCASSPPTVNTEAFFGQGTRLTVV.

The rearrangement joins TRBV9 to TRBJ2-2, with a possible D match to TRBD1 (6 bases). CDR1 and CDR2 from the germline V gene are SGDLS and YYNGEE. V was cut by 4 bases and J by 5 bases, with 30 bases left in between. The CDR3 has 20 amino acids. The CDR3 loop reads CASSQGFVTGTRIGTGELFF. The CDR3 DNA follows: TGTGCCAGCAGCCAAGGCTTTGTTACAGGGACGAGGATTGGTACCGGGGAGCTGTTTTTT.

The V and J genes are TRBV28 and TRBJ2-3, with D perhaps TRBD2 (6 bases). The CDR3 spans 15 residues. Trimming stripped 3 bases from V and 1 base from J, with 11 bases between. The germline CDR1 and CDR2 sequences are MDHEN and SYDVKM. For the CDR3, the DNA is TGTGCCAGCAGTTTCGGCCCGGGAGGCACAGATACGCAGTATTTT. It specifies CASSFGPGGTDTQYF.

The genes are TRBV19 and TRBJ2-7; D not resolved. This CDR3 region has 14 residues. Germline V lookup: CDR1 LNHDA, CDR2 SQIVND (reference sequence). Trimming shortened V by 4 bases and J by 4 bases, and 14 bases separated the two germline ends. DNA for the CDR3: TGTGCCAGTAGTACCCCCGGGTCCCATTACGAGCAGTACTTC. Its protein product is CASSTPGSHYEQYF.

This sequence joins TRBV5-1 and TRBJ2-7; 8 bases align to TRBD1. CDR1 and CDR2 from the germline V gene are SGHRS and YFSETQ. The CDR3 covers 16 residues. V dropped 0 bases and J dropped 3; count of bases not matched to a gene: 8. Here the CDR3 DNA reads TGCGCCAGCAGCTTGGTTCGGACAGGGTCCCTCTACGAGCAGTACTTC. Its protein product is CASSLVRTGSLYEQYF.

The chain uses TRBV5-6 and TRBJ1-5; 10 bases agree with TRBD1. In germline, CDR1 is SGHDT, CDR2 YYEEEE. This CDR3 has 15 residues. Trimming took 3 bases from V and 4 from J; bases not matched to a gene: 4. As DNA, the CDR3 is TGTGCCAGCAGCTCGCGGACAGGGGGTAATCAGCCCCAGCATTTT. Protein: CASSSRTGGNQPQHF.

This chain links TRBV11-2 with TRBJ1-6; 11 nucleotides agree with TRBD1. Germline CDR1 and CDR2: SGHAT and FQNNGV. The CDR3 runs to 14 residues. The V and J ends lost 4 bases and 10 bases, in that order; junction bases with no gene match: 3. CDR3 sequence reads: CASSSRTGGSPLHF. CDR3 bases: TGTGCCAGCAGCTCCCGGACAGGGGGCTCACCCCTCCACTTT.

The chain recombines TRBV15 with TRBJ1-5; D not certain. The V gene's germline CDR1 is LNHNV and CDR2 YYDKDF (reference sequence). The CDR3 extends over 15 amino acids. The V gene lost 3 bases and the J gene lost 1 base, with 10 bases spanning the gap. The CDR3 DNA reads as TGTGCCACCAGCAGCCAAATACAGAGCAATCAGCCCCAGCATTTT. Translating it yields CATSSQIQSNQPQHF.

V and J are TRBV14 and TRBJ2-7; D possibly corresponds to TRBD2 (5 bases). CDR1 SGHDN and CDR2 FVKESK come from the germline V gene. The CDR3 has 15 residues. Trimming took 4 bases from V and 5 from J, leaving 18 bases between them. The CDR3 is CASSLIGGGRHEQYF. The CDR3 DNA is TGTGCCAGCAGCCTTATAGGAGGTGGTCGGCACGAGCAGTACTTC.

The genes are TRBV18 and TRBJ2-3, with D possibly TRBD2 on 5 matching bases. Between the trimmed V and J ends, which lost 3 bases and 6 bases, there was a span of 10 bases. CDR3 length: 13 residues. Germline V CDR1 and CDR2: KGHSH, LQKENI. The CDR3 DNA reads TGTGCCAGCTCACCCGGACGGGGTGATACGCAGTATTTT. It yields the protein CASSPGRGDTQYF.

This clone was recorded only once. The J gene is TRBJ1-2, the V gene TRBV9, with a possible D match to TRBD1 (5 bases). Germline assignment: CDR1 SGDLS and CDR2 YYNGEE. This CDR3 contains 11 residues. V lost 6 bases and J lost 8, with 11 bases in between. The CDR3 DNA reads as TGTGCCAGCAACAAAGGACAAGGCTACACCTTC. It codes for CASNKGQGYTF.

In DNA form, the CDR3 reads TGTGCCAGCAGTCCTAGGACAGCGATAGGCAATCAGCCCCAGCATTTT. Its translation is CASSPRTAIGNQPQHF. The chain recombines TRBV7-2 with TRBJ1-5; D is perhaps TRBD1 (6 bases). This CDR3 has 16 amino acids. V lost 6 bases, J lost 2 bases, and 17 bases lay in between. In germline, CDR1 is SGHTA, CDR2 FQGNSA.

This clone was detected a few times. V usage is TRBV5-1 and J usage is TRBJ2-2; TRBD2 agrees at 9 bases. V trimming: 0 bases; J trimming: 4 bases; junction bases outside the gene matches: 10. CDR3 length: 18 residues. Germline CDR1 and CDR2: SGHRS and YFSETQ. DNA for the CDR3: TGCGCCAGCAGCTTGGCCAAGGCTAGCGGGGCTACCACCGGGGAGCTGTTTTTT. Encoded protein: CASSLAKASGATTGELFF.

V is TRBV6-5 and J is TRBJ2-7; D is ambiguous. The CDR3 covers 14 residues. V was clipped by 6 bases and J by 2 bases, with 14 bases between them. Germline lookup yields CDR1 MNHEY and CDR2 SVGAGI. CDR3 sequence (DNA): TGTGCCAGCAGAGACACCCGCAGAACCTACGAGCAGTACTTC. Translating gives CASRDTRRTYEQYF.

The rearrangement uses TRBV3-1 (or the pseudogene TRBV3-2) and TRBJ2-7; 11 positions match TRBD2. Germline V gene sequence: CDR1 LGHDT, CDR2 YNNKEL (reference sequence). The junction had 9 bases not matched to a gene; V was cut back by 7 bases and J by 7 bases. CDR3 length: 14 amino acids. The CDR3 DNA is TGTGCCAGCACTCCGGGACTAGCGGTGGGGGAGCAGTACTTC. Protein: CASTPGLAVGEQYF.

The rearrangement uses TRBV29-1 and TRBJ1-3; D remains ambiguous. V was pared by 3 bases and J by 0 bases, with 9 bases between. Germline V gene lookup returns CDR1 SQVTM and CDR2 ANQGSEA. The CDR3 sequence is 14 residues long. This CDR3 reads CSVDDGISGNTIYF. The CDR3 region has the DNA TGCAGCGTTGATGACGGGATCTCTGGAAACACCATATATTTT.

Note on this clone: This same CDR3 is encoded by further DNA sequences in the sample. V gene TRBV19 combines with J gene TRBJ1-2, with no clear D. The CDR3 runs 13 residues. Germline-derived CDR1 and CDR2 are LNHDA and SQIVND (reference sequence). V was cut by 2 bases and J by 4 bases, with 8 bases left in between. The CDR3 reads CASSITGGYGYTF. CDR3 DNA sequence: TGTGCCAGTAGTATAACCGGCGGCTATGGCTACACCTTC.